Below are 3 T cell receptor beta chains sequenced from a single sample in a study of blood T cell repertoires in COVID-19. The protocol was immunoSEQ multiplex PCR, while the TCRdb copy is restricted to in-frame clones and leaves out a portion. The sample carries roughly 170,000 clones, roughly 80% recorded once. Input material: PBMCs or T cells enriched from blood (not recorded which). The receptors originated from a woman aged 40 to 50 with acute COVID-19.

V usage is TRBV5-6 and J usage is TRBJ2-6; 10 bases map to TRBD1. The germline gives CDR1 SGHDT, CDR2 YYEEEE. The J segment lost 4 bases and the V segment lost 3 bases, leaving 10 bases of the junction unmatched. This CDR3 comprises 18 residues. CDR3 nucleotide sequence: TGTGCCAGCAGCTCCCCGGGACAGGGGTCCTGGGGGGCCAACGTCCTGACTTTC. The encoded protein is CASSSPGQGSWGANVLTF.

This clone occurred many times. This CDR3 reads CASSAGEAFF. As DNA, the CDR3 is TGTGCTAGTTCCGCAGGCGAAGCTTTCTTT. The chain combines TRBV12-5 with TRBJ1-1; the D is unclear. Trimming took 8 bases from V and 8 from J, leaving 9 bases between them. The CDR3 sequence is 10 residues long. CDR1 is LGHNT, CDR2 FRNRAP, per germline.

The chain recombines TRBV5-4 with TRBJ2-1; 7 positions match TRBD1. Trimming removed 0 bases from V and 4 bases from J; junction bases left unmatched: 4. Germline V lookup: CDR1 SGHNT, CDR2 YYREEE (reference sequence). The CDR3 spans 15 residues. CDR3 protein: CASSLETGRYNEQFF. CDR3 nucleotide sequence: TGTGCCAGCAGCTTGGAGACAGGGAGATACAATGAGCAGTTCTTC.